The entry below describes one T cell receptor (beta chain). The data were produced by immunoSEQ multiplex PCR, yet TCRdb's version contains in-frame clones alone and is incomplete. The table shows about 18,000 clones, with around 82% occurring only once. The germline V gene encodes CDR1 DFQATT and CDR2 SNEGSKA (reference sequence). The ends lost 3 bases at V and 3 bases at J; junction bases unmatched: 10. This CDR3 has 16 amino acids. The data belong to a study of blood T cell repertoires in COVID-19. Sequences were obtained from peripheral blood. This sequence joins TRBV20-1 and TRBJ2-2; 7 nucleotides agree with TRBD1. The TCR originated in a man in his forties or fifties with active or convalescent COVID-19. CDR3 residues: CSASRSTGTDTGELFF. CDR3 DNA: TGCAGTGCTAGTCGATCGACAGGGACCGACACCGGGGAGCTGTTTTTT.